This T cell receptor beta chain derives from a study of vaccination effects on CD4 cells after COVID-19. ViraFEST used viral peptide pools to expand antigen-specific CD4+ T cells before sequencing. At the end of around 11 days of culture, CD4+ T cells were isolated. The participants, recipients of two vaccine doses, got either BNT162b2 or mRNA-1273. Vaccinated recipients, who were negative for nucleocapsid antibodies, had no history of SARS-CoV-2 infection. Half-medium changes using IL-2 medium occurred on days 3 and 7. TCRdb's table, derived via immunoSEQ multiplex PCR, lists solely in-frame clones and lacks some. The sample carries tens of thousands of clones, about 70% recorded once. About this clone: Its antigen is as yet unknown.

This sequence was found in a human donor who received a COVID-19 vaccine. This specimen was CD4+ T cells from PBMCs cultured with HCoV-OC43 spike peptides, taken after COVID-19 vaccination. Subset in this sample: HCoV-OC43 spike overlapping peptide pool stimulation.

CDR3 nucleotide sequence: TGTGCCAGCAGTTACTCCGGGGCCGCGTGCACCTTC. Protein: CASSYSGAACTF. The chain couples TRBV6-5 to TRBJ1-2; TRBD1 might be the D (5 bases). Trimming took 0 bases from V and 13 from J, leaving 12 bases between them. CDR1 is MNHEY and CDR2 is SVGAGI in the germline V gene. The CDR3 runs 12 residues.